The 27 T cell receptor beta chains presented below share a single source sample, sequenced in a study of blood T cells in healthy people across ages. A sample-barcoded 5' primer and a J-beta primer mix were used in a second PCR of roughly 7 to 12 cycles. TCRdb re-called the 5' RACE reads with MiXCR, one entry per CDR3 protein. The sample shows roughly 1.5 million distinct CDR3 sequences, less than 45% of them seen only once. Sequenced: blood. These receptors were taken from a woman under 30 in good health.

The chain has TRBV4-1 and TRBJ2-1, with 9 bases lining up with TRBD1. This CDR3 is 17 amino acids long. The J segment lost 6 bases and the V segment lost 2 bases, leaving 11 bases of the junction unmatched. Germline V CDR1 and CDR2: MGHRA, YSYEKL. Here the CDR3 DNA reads TGCGCCAGCAGCCAACAAGCCGGGACAGGGTTATGCAATGAGCAGTTCTTC. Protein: CASSQQAGTGLCNEQFF.

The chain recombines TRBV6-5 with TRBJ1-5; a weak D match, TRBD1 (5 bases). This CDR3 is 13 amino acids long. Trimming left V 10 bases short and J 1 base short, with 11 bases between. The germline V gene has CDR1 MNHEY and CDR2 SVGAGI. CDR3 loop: CATKEGSNQPQHF. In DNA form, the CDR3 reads TGTGCCACCAAGGAGGGGAGCAATCAGCCCCAGCATTTT.

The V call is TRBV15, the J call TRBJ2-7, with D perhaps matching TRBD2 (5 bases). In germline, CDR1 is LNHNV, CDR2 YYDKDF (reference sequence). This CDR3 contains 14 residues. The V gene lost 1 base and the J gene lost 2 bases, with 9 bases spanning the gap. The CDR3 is CATSRAGDPYEQYF. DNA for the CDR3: TGTGCCACCAGCAGAGCCGGGGATCCCTACGAGCAGTACTTC. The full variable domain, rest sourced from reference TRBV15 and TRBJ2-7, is DAMVIQNPRYQVTQFGKPVTLSCSQTLNHNVMYWYQQKSSQAPKLLFHYYDKDFNNEADTPDNFQSRRPNTSFCFLDIRSPGLGDTAMYLCATSRAGDPYEQYFGPGTRLTVT.

CDR3 nucleotide sequence: TGTGCCAGCAGTTTCACAGGAGTCACAGATACGCAGTATTTT. Amino acids: CASSFTGVTDTQYF. The chain employs TRBV27 and TRBJ2-3, with D perhaps TRBD1 (5 bases). V gave up 3 bases and J gave up 2 bases, with 9 bases separating them. Looked up from germline, CDR1 is MNHEY and CDR2 is SMNVEV (reference sequence). CDR3 length: 14 residues.

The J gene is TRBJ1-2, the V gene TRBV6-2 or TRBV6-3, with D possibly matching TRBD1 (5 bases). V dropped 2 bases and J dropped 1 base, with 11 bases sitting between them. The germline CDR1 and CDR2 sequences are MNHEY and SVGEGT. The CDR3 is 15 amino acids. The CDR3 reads CASSYGGRNNYGYTF. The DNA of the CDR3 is TGTGCCAGCAGTTACGGGGGACGGAATAACTATGGCTACACCTTC.

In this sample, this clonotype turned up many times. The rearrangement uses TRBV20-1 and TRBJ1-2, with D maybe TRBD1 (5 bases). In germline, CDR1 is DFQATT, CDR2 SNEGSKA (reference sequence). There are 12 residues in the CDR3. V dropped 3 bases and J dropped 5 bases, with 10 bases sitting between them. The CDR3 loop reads CSARVGGYGYTF. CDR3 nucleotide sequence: TGCAGTGCTAGGGTGGGGGGATATGGCTACACCTTC.

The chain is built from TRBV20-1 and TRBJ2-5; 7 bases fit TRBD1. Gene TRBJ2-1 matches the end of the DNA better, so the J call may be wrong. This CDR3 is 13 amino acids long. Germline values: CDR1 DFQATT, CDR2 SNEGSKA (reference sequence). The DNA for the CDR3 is TGCAGTGCTAAGACAGGGCCCTGGGAGACCCAGTTCTTC. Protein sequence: CSAKTGPWETQFF.

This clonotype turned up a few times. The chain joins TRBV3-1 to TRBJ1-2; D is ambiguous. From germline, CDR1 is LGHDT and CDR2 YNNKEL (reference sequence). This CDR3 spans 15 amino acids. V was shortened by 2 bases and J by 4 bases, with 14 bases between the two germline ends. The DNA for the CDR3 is TGTGCCAGCAGCCAAAAGTACAGCGTGACCTATGGCTACACCTTC. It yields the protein CASSQKYSVTYGYTF.

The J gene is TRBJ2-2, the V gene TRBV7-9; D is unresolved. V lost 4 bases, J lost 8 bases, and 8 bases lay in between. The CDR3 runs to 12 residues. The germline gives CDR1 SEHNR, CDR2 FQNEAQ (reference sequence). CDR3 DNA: TGTGCCAGCAGCTCGGGTAGTGGGGAGCTGTTTTTT. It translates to CASSSGSGELFF.

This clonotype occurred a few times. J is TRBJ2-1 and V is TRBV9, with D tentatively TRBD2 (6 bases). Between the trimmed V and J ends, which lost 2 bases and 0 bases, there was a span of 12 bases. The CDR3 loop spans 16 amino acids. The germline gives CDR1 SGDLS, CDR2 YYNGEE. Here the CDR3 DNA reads TGTGCCAGCAGCGTGGAGGGCCAGAGCTCCTACAATGAGCAGTTCTTC. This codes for CASSVEGQSSYNEQFF.

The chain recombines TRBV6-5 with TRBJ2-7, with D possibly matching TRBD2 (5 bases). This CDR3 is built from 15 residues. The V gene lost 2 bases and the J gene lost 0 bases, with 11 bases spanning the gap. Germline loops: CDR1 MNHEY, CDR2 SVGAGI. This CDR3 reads CASSYAEGTSYEQYF. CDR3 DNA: TGTGCCAGCAGTTACGCTGAGGGCACCTCCTACGAGCAGTACTTC.

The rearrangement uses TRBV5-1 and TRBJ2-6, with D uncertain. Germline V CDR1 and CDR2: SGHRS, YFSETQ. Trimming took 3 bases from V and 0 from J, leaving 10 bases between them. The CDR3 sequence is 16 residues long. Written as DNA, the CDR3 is TGCGCCAGCAGCTGGGAAGGAACCTCTGGGGCCAACGTCCTGACTTTC. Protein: CASSWEGTSGANVLTF.

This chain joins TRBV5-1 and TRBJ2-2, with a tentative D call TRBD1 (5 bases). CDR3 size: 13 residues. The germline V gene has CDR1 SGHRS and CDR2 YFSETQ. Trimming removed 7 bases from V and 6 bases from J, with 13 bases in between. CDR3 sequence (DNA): TGCGCCAGCTCCATCACAGGCCCCGGGGAGCTGTTTTTT. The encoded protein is CASSITGPGELFF.

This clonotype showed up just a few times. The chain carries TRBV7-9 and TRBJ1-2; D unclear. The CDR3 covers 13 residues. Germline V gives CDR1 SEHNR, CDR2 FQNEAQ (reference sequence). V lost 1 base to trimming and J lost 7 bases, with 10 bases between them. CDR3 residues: CASSLVREGGYTF. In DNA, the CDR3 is TGTGCCAGCAGCTTAGTTCGGGAAGGTGGCTACACCTTC.

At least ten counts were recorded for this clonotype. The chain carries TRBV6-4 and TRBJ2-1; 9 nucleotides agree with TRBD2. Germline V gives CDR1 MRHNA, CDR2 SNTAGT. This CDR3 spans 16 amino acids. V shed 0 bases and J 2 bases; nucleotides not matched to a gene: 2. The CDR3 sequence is CASSDSGGGAYNEQFF. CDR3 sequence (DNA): TGTGCCAGCAGTGACTCTGGCGGGGGGGCCTACAATGAGCAGTTCTTC.

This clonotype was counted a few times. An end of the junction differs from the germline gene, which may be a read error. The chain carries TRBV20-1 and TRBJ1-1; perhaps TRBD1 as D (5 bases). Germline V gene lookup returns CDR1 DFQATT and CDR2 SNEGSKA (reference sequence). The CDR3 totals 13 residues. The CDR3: CSARGVVNTEAFF. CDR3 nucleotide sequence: TGCAGTGCCAGAGGGGTGGTGAACACTGAAGCTTTCTTT.

The CDR3 DNA reads as TGCAGCGCTGGACAGGGGGTAATCACAGATACGCAGTATTTT. It specifies CSAGQGVITDTQYF. The chain employs TRBV29-1 and TRBJ2-3; 10 bases line up with TRBD1. The V segment lost 7 bases and the J segment 2 bases; nucleotides outside the gene matches: 6. The CDR3 runs to 14 residues. From germline, CDR1 is SQVTM and CDR2 ANQGSEA.

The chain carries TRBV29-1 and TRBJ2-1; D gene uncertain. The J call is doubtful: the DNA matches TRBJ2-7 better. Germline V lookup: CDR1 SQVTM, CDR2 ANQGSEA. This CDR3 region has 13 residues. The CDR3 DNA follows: TGCAGCGTTCGATTGTTATACTACAATGAGCAGTACTTC. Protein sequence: CSVRLLYYNEQYF.

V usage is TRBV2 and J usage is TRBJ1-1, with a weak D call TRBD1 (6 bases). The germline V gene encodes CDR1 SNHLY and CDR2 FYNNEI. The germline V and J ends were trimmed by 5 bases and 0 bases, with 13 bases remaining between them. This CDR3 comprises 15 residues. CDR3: CASSNKQGLNTEAFF. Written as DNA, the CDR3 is TGTGCCAGCAGTAACAAACAGGGATTGAACACTGAAGCTTTCTTT. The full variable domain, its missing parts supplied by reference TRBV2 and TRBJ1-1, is EPEVTQTPSHQVTQMGQEVILRCVPISNHLYFYWYRQILGQKVEFLVSFYNNEISEKSEIFDDQFSVERPDGSNFTLKIRSTKLEDSAMYFCASSNKQGLNTEAFFGQGTRLTVV.

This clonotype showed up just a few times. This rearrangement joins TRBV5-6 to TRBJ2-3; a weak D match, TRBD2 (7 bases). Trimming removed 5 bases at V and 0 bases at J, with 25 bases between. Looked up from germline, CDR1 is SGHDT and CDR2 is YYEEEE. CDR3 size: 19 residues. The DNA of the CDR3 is TGTGCCAGCAGACGTATCCTGGCGGGGGCGCCTACTAGCACAGATACGCAGTATTTT. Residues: CASRRILAGAPTSTDTQYF.

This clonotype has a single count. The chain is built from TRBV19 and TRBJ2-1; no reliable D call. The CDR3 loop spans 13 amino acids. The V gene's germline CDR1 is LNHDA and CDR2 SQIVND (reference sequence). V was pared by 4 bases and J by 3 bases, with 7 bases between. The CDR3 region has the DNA TGTGCCAGTAGTAACGCTAACTACAATGAGCAGTTCTTC. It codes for CASSNANYNEQFF.

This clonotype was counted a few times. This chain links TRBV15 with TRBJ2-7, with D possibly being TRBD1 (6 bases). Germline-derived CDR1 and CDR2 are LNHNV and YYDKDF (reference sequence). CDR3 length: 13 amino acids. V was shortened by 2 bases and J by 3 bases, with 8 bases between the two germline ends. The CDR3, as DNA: TGTGCCACCAGCAGAAGGGGGAACTACGAGCAGTACTTC. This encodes CATSRRGNYEQYF.

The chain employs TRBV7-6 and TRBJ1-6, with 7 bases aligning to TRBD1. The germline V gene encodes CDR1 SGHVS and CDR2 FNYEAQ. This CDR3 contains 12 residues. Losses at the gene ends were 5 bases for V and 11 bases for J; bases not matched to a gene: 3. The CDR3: CASSQTGAPLHF. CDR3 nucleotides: TGTGCCAGCAGCCAAACAGGGGCACCCCTCCACTTT.

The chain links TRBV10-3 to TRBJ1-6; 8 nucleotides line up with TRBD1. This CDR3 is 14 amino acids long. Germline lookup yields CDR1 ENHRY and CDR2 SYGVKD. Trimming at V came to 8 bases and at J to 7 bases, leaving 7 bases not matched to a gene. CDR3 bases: TGTGCCATCGGCACAGGGGGGGAGAATTCACCCCTCCACTTT. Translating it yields CAIGTGGENSPLHF.

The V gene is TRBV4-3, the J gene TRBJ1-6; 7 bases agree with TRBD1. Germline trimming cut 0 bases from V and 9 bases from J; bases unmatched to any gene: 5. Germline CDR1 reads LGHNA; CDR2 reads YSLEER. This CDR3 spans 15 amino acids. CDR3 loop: CASSQDPGGRSPLHF. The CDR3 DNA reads TGCGCCAGCAGCCAAGACCCAGGGGGGCGTTCACCCCTCCACTTT.

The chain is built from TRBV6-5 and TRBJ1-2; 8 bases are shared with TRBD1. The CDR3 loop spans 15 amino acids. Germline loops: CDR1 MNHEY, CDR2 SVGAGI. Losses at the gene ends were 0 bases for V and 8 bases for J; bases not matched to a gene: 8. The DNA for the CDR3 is TGTGCCAGCAGTTACTCGAGGACAGGGTTTGACGGCTACACCTTC. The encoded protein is CASSYSRTGFDGYTF.

The CDR3 is CASSLAGGIHEQYF. The CDR3 region has the DNA TGTGCCAGCAGTTTGGCAGGAGGTATCCACGAGCAGTACTTC. J is TRBJ2-7 and V is TRBV12-3 or TRBV12-4; possibly TRBD2 for D (5 bases). This CDR3 is 14 amino acids long. Trimming cost V 3 bases and J 5 bases, with 14 bases left between them.